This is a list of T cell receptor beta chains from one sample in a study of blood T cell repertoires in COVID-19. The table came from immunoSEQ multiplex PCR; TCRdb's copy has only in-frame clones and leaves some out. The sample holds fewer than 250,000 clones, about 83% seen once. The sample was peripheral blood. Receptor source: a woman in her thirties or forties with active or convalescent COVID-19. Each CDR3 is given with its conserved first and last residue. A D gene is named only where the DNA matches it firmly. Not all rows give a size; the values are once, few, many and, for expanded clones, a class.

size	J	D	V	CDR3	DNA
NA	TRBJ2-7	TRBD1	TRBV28	CASSPLGTGSSYEQYF	TGTGCCAGCAGTCCCTTGGGGACAGGGAGCTCCTACGAGCAGTACTTC
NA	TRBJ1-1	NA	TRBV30	CAWSLYTDTEAFF	TGTGCCTGGAGTTTGTATACGGACACTGAAGCTTTCTTT
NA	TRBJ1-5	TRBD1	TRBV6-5	CAAGTTGGFQPQHF	TGTGCCGCGGGTACTACAGGGGGCTTTCAGCCCCAGCATTTT
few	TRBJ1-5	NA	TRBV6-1	CASSDLLNQPQHF	TGTGCCAGCAGTGATTTACTTAATCAGCCCCAGCATTTT
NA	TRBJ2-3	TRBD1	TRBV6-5	CASSYRQGPRDTQYF	TGTGCCAGCAGTTACCGACAGGGACCCCGAGATACGCAGTATTTT
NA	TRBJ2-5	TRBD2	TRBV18	CASSPRTSGGVLTQETQYF	TGTGCCAGCTCACCCCGGACTAGCGGGGGGGTCCTAACTCAAGAGACCCAGTACTTC
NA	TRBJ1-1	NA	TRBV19	CASSLEAPAEAFF	TGTGCCAGTAGTTTGGAGGCTCCCGCTGAAGCTTTCTTT
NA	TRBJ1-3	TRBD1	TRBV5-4	CASSLVGQGTGNTIYF	TGTGCCAGCAGCTTGGTTGGACAGGGAACTGGAAACACCATATATTTT
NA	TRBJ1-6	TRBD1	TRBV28	CASSLGTGQAGSYNSPLHF	TGTGCCAGCAGTTTAGGTACGGGACAGGCGGGGTCCTATAATTCACCCCTCCACTTT
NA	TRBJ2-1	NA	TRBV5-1	CASSLDSLDYNEQFF	TGCGCCAGCAGCTTGGACAGCTTAGACTACAATGAGCAGTTCTTC
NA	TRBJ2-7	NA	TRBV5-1	CASSLADQPPYEQYF	TGCGCCAGCAGTCTGGCGGATCAGCCCCCCTACGAGCAGTACTTC
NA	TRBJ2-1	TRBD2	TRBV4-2	CASSQETSGGYNEQFF	TGTGCCAGCAGCCAAGAGACTAGCGGGGGGTACAATGAGCAGTTCTTC
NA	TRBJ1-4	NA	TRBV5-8	CASSLGQGREKLFF	TGTGCCAGCAGCCTGGGACAAGGAAGGGAAAAACTGTTTTTT
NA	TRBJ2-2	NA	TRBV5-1	CASSLGGNTGELFF	TGCGCCAGCAGCTTGGGCGGGAACACCGGGGAGCTGTTTTTT